These 12 T cell receptor beta chains share one sample of origin, sequenced in a study of early T cells in non-severe SARS-CoV-2 infection. TCRdb re-called the 5' RACE reads with MiXCR, one entry per CDR3 protein. The sample has 35,000 to 55,000 distinct CDR3 sequences, around 6.3% seen once. The sample was whole blood, taken at baseline. The receptors shown here come from an adult who was a healthcare worker with PCR-confirmed SARS-CoV-2 infection or an uninfected control (not recorded which).

The table lists this clonotype with many counts. The chain has TRBV11-2 and TRBJ2-7, with 10 bases aligning to TRBD1. CDR1 and CDR2 (germline): SGHAT, FQNNGV. CDR3 length: 12 residues. J gave up 6 bases and V 7 bases, and 3 bases lay outside the gene matches. The CDR3 is CASTRDRGEQYF. CDR3 DNA: TGTGCCAGCACCAGGGACAGGGGCGAGCAGTACTTC.

On this clonotype itself: One end of the junction is discordant with germline, which a read error may explain. This chain connects TRBV27 to TRBJ1-4, with 7 nucleotides matching TRBD1. This CDR3 spans 15 amino acids. The germline V gene has CDR1 MNHEY and CDR2 SMNVEV (reference sequence). CDR3 amino acids: CASRPGQATNEKLFF. CDR3 in DNA: TGTGCTAGCAGACCAGGACAGGCAACTAATGAAAAACTGTTTTTT.

The sample holds many counts of this clonotype. The chain couples TRBV12-3 or TRBV12-4 to TRBJ1-6; D gene ambiguous. The V end lost 1 base, the J end lost 6 bases, and 10 bases lay between the germline ends. This CDR3 region has 15 residues. The CDR3 bases are TGTGCCAGCAGTTTAGAGGTCCAGGCTAATTCACCCCTCCACTTT. It codes for CASSLEVQANSPLHF.

Ten or more counts support this clonotype. This chain connects TRBV29-1 to TRBJ2-5; possibly TRBD2 for D (5 bases). The V end was cut by 6 bases, the J end by 7 bases, with 18 bases between. The CDR3 runs to 13 residues. Germline V CDR1 and CDR2: SQVTM, ANQGSEA. In DNA form, the CDR3 reads TGCAGCGTCGACTCCGTGGGAGTAGGGACCCAGTACTTC. This gives the protein CSVDSVGVGTQYF.

The chain recombines TRBV20-1 with TRBJ2-1; 10 positions match TRBD2. Trimming cost V 0 bases and J 3 bases; bases outside gene matches: 5. CDR3 length equals 16 residues. Germline assignment: CDR1 DFQATT and CDR2 SNEGSKA (reference sequence). CDR3 region: CSARDERGGLYNEQFF. The CDR3 nucleotides are TGCAGTGCTAGAGATGAGCGGGGGGGCCTCTACAATGAGCAGTTCTTC.

This clonotype was counted at least ten times. The chain employs TRBV6-6 and TRBJ2-1, with D possibly matching TRBD1 (6 bases). The CDR3 loop spans 13 amino acids. The V end was cut by 6 bases, the J end by 7 bases, with 13 bases between. Looked up from germline, CDR1 is MNHNY and CDR2 is SVGAGI (reference sequence). This CDR3 reads CASSRQEENEQFF. The CDR3 DNA reads as TGTGCCAGCAGCCGACAGGAGGAAAATGAGCAGTTCTTC.

This clonotype was seen a few times. V is TRBV25-1 and J is TRBJ2-7; TRBD2 agrees at 13 bases. Germline values: CDR1 MGHDK, CDR2 SYGVNS. V dropped 1 base and J dropped 3; count of bases not matched to a gene: 6. CDR3 length: 17 residues. The CDR3, as DNA: TGTGCCAGCAGTGAATCCCCGACTAGCGGGGGGAACTACGAGCAGTACTTC. Amino acids: CASSESPTSGGNYEQYF.

This clonotype was recorded many times. The chain employs TRBV7-2 and TRBJ2-4; D gene uncertain. CDR3 length: 16 amino acids. The germline V gene encodes CDR1 SGHTA and CDR2 FQGNSA. With 1 base removed from V and 2 bases from J, the gap between germline ends came to 12 bases. In DNA form, the CDR3 reads TGTGCCAGCAGCTTAGGTCCGGGCGGCTCCAAAAACATTCAGTACTTC. It yields the protein CASSLGPGGSKNIQYF. The variable domain in full, with the rest retrieved from reference TRBV7-2 and TRBJ2-4, is GAGVSQSPSNKVTEKGKDVELRCDPISGHTALYWYRQSLGQGLEFLIYFQGNSAPDKSGLPSDRFSAERTGGSVSTLTIQRTQQEDSAVYLCASSLGPGGSKNIQYFGAGTRLSVL.

The rearrangement joins TRBV3-1 to TRBJ2-3; D call uncertain. The CDR3 length is 14 residues. V shed 0 bases and J shed 2 bases, with 6 bases lying between them. CDR1 and CDR2 (germline): LGHDT, YNNKEL (reference sequence). The CDR3 DNA reads as TGTGCCAGCAGCCAAGAGCTTCTCACAGATACGCAGTATTTT. The encoded protein is CASSQELLTDTQYF.

This clonotype was seen many times. The chain links TRBV4-1 to TRBJ2-1; TRBD1 agrees at 7 bases. J lost 9 bases, V lost 3 bases, and 14 bases had no gene match. The length of the CDR3 is 16 residues. Germline-derived CDR1 and CDR2 are MGHRA and YSYEKL. CDR3 coding DNA: TGCGCCAGCAGCCATTCCCACAGGGGTCTCTTAGGTGAGCAGTTCTTC. As protein: CASSHSHRGLLGEQFF.

This clonotype was counted a few times. This chain uses TRBV30 with TRBJ2-6; possible D gene TRBD2, 6 bases. The CDR3 covers 14 residues. Germline-derived CDR1 and CDR2 are GTSNPN and SVGIG (reference sequence). V lost 3 bases, J lost 4 bases, and 10 bases lay in between. CDR3: CAWSLGGGANVLTF. The CDR3, as DNA: TGTGCCTGGAGCTTGGGAGGCGGGGCCAACGTCCTGACTTTC.

This clonotype has ten or more counts. This sequence joins TRBV6-2 or TRBV6-3 and TRBJ1-1; a possible D gene is TRBD1 (6 bases). Germline CDR1 reads MNHEY; CDR2 reads SVGEGT. Trimming removed 7 bases from V and 0 bases from J, with 12 bases in between. The CDR3 runs 14 residues. The CDR3 protein is CASTQDSMNTEAFF. The CDR3 DNA sequence: TGTGCCAGCACGCAGGACAGCATGAACACTGAAGCTTTCTTT.